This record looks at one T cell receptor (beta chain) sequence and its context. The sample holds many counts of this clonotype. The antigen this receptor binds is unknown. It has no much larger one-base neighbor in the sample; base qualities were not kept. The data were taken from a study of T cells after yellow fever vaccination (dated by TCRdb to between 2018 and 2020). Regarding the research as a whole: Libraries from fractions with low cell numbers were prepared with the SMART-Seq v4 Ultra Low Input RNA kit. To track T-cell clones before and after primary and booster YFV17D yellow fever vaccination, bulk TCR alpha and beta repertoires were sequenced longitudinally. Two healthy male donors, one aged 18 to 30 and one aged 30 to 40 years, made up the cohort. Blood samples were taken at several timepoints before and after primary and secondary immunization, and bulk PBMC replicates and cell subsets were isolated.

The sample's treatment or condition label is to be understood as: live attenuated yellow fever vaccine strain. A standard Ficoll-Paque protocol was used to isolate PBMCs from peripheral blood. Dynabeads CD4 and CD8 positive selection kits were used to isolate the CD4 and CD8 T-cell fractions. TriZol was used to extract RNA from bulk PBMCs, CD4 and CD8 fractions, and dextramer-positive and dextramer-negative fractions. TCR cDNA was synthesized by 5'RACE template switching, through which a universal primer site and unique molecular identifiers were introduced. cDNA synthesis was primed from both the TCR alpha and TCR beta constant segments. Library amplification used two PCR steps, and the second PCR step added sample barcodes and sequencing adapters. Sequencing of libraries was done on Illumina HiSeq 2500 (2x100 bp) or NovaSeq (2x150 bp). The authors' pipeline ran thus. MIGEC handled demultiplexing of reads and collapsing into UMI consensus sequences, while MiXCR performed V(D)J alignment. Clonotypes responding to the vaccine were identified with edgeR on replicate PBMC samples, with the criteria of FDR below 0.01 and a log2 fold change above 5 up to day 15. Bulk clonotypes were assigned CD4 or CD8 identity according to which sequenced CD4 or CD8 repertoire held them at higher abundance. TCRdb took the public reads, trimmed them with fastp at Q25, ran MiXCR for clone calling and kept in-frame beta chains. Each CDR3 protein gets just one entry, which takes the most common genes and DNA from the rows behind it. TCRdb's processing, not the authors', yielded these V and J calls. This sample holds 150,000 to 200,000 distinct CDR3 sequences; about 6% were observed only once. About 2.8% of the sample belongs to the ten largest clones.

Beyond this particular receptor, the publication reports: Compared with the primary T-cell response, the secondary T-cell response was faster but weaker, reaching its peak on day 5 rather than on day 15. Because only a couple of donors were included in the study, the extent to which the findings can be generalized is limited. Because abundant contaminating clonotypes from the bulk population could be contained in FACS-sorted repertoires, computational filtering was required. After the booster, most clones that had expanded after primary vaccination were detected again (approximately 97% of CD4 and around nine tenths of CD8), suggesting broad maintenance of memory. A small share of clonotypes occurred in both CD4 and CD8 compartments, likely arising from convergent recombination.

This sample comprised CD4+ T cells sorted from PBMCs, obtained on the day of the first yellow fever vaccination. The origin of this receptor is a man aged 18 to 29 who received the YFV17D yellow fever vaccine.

The CDR3 amino acid sequence is: CASSLIGGDTGELFF. The DNA is as follows: TGCGCCAGCAGCTTGATCGGGGGCGACACCGGGGAGCTGTTTTTT. The rearranged chain carries TRBV5-1 and TRBJ2-2; the D element could tentatively be TRBD1 or TRBD2, as 6 bases agree for each. In the germline V gene, CDR1 corresponds to SGHRS and CDR2 to YFSETQ. Between the V and J ends, shortened by 1 base and 3 bases respectively, the junction contains 10 bases. The CDR3 measures 15 amino acids from cysteine to phenylalanine. Solely the CDR3 DNA is kept, with 45 bases framed from the first base.